A single sample is the source of the 25 T cell receptor beta chains below, sequenced in a study of T cell repertoires in cytomegalovirus infection. MiXCR, run by TCRdb on the reads, gives a single entry per CDR3 protein. The sample yields 250,000 to 300,000 distinct CDR3 sequences, 12% to 15% seen once. The sample consisted of PBMCs. These receptors all stem from a human donor in good health (CMV status not recorded). Some clones in this sample may be carry-over from other donors' samples.

This clonotype came up many times. The V call is TRBV11-2, the J call TRBJ1-2; TRBD1 matches 7 bases. CDR1 is SGHAT, CDR2 FQNNGV, per germline. Germline trimming cut 5 bases from V and 13 bases from J; bases unmatched to any gene: 10. The CDR3 extends over 12 amino acids. In nucleotides, the CDR3 is TGTGCCAGCAGCCGGGACAGTGATATAGGCACCTTC. This gives the protein CASSRDSDIGTF.

In this sample, this clonotype turned up a few times. The CDR3 DNA sequence: TGTGCCAGTAGGGGGGACCAGAACTACAATGAGCAGTTCTTC. The encoded protein is CASRGDQNYNEQFF. V usage is TRBV19 and J usage is TRBJ2-1; D is possibly TRBD1 or TRBD2 (5 bases each). The CDR3 totals 14 residues. Germline V gives CDR1 LNHDA, CDR2 SQIVND (reference sequence). The V and J ends lost 6 bases and 3 bases respectively, with 12 bases between them.

At least ten counts were recorded for this clonotype. The V and J genes are TRBV7-3 and TRBJ2-1, with 11 bases that match TRBD2. After removal of 5 bases from V and 9 bases from J, the junction contained 9 bases not matched to a gene. Germline lookup yields CDR1 SGHTA and CDR2 FQGTGA. The CDR3 extends over 15 amino acids. The CDR3 DNA reads as TGTGCCAGCAGCGCATTAGCGGGAGGGCGGGGTGAGCAGTTCTTC. It codes for CASSALAGGRGEQFF.

At least ten counts were recorded for this clonotype. The rearrangement uses TRBV12-3 or TRBV12-4 and TRBJ2-5; no firm D call. V dropped 3 bases and J dropped 0 bases, with 8 bases sitting between them. The CDR3 extends over 14 amino acids. CDR3 loop: CASSFGPNQETQYF. The CDR3 DNA reads TGTGCCAGCAGTTTCGGACCGAACCAAGAGACCCAGTACTTC.

This clonotype was seen more than once but under ten times. CDR3 nucleotide sequence: TGTGCCATCAGTCATACCGGGACAGGGGACACCGGGGAGCTGTTTTTT. Its translation is CAISHTGTGDTGELFF. The chain employs TRBV10-3 and TRBJ2-2; 10 bases are shared with TRBD1. V trimming: 5 bases; J trimming: 3 bases; junction bases outside the gene matches: 6. Germline CDR1 reads ENHRY; CDR2 reads SYGVKD. This CDR3 contains 16 residues.

This clonotype has a handful of counts. V is TRBV7-2 and J is TRBJ2-7; 7 bases are a match to TRBD1. In germline, CDR1 is SGHTA, CDR2 FQGNSA. The length of the CDR3 is 15 residues. The ends lost 5 bases at V and 2 bases at J; junction bases unmatched: 9. CDR3 DNA: TGTGCCAGCAGCCGTACAGGGGATACCGCCTACGAGCAGTACTTC. Its translation is CASSRTGDTAYEQYF.

This clonotype was detected only a few times. CDR3 in amino acids: CASSEYRGAQEQYF. In nucleotides, the CDR3 is TGTGCCAGCAGTGAATATAGGGGGGCCCAGGAGCAGTACTTC. This chain connects TRBV6-1 to TRBJ2-7, with D tentatively TRBD1 or TRBD2 (6 bases each). Trimming pared 2 bases from V and 7 bases from J, leaving 15 bases between. Germline CDR1 is MNHNS and CDR2 is SASEGT. The CDR3 has 14 amino acids.

This clonotype was recorded at least ten times. The chain uses TRBV7-3 and TRBJ1-1; D may be TRBD1 (5 bases). Germline CDR1 reads SGHTA; CDR2 reads FQGTGA. Trimming stripped 3 bases from V and 5 bases from J, with 13 bases between. This CDR3 has 14 amino acids. DNA of the CDR3: TGTGCCAGCAGCTTCGACGGGACGGAGACTGAAGCTTTCTTT. This sequence encodes CASSFDGTETEAFF.

The chain recombines TRBV20-1 with TRBJ2-5; no clear D gene. Germline values: CDR1 DFQATT, CDR2 SNEGSKA (reference sequence). The CDR3 sequence is 11 residues long. Trimming pared 0 bases from V and 7 bases from J, leaving 6 bases between. The CDR3 sequence is CSARDLGTQYF. In nucleotides, the CDR3 is TGCAGTGCTAGAGATTTAGGGACCCAGTACTTC.

This rearrangement joins TRBV6-2 or TRBV6-3 to TRBJ1-1, with D unresolved. This CDR3 comprises 14 residues. Germline V CDR1 and CDR2: MNHEY, SVGEGT. V was cut by 2 bases and J by 0 bases, with 7 bases left in between. CDR3 nucleotide sequence: TGTGCCAGCAGTTACCTGGGCCTGAACACTGAAGCTTTCTTT. The encoded protein is CASSYLGLNTEAFF.

This clonotype was counted only a few times. J is TRBJ2-3 and V is TRBV5-1, with 8 nucleotides matching TRBD2. After removal of 1 base from V and 0 bases from J, the junction contained 13 bases not matched to a gene. The germline V gene has CDR1 SGHRS and CDR2 YFSETQ. The CDR3 length is 19 residues. In DNA form, the CDR3 reads TGCGCCAGCAGCTTGATCAAATTGCTTAGCGGGGCTAGCACAGATACGCAGTATTTT. Protein product: CASSLIKLLSGASTDTQYF.

Many counts were recorded for this clonotype. This chain links TRBV7-9 with TRBJ1-1, with 7 bases matching TRBD1. CDR3 length equals 13 residues. CDR1 and CDR2 from the germline V gene are SEHNR and FQNEAQ (reference sequence). Germline trimming cut 5 bases from V and 7 bases from J; bases unmatched to any gene: 7. The CDR3 here is CASSPGGTVEAFF. CDR3 nucleotide sequence: TGTGCCAGCAGCCCTGGCGGGACAGTTGAAGCTTTCTTT. Full variable domain (rest looked up from reference TRBV7-9 and TRBJ1-1): DTGVSQNPRHKITKRGQNVTFRCDPISEHNRLYWYRQTLGQGPEFLTYFQNEAQLEKSRLLSDRFSAERPKGSFSTLEIQRTEQGDSAMYLCASSPGGTVEAFFGQGTRLTVV.

The rearrangement uses TRBV9 and TRBJ1-5; 10 bases are a match to TRBD1. Trimming removed 2 bases from V and 3 bases from J; junction bases left unmatched: 8. This CDR3 has 17 residues. CDR1 and CDR2 from the germline V gene are SGDLS and YYNGEE. The CDR3 protein is CASSVGPGQGLNQPQHF. CDR3 coding DNA: TGTGCCAGCAGCGTGGGGCCGGGACAGGGGCTCAATCAGCCCCAGCATTTT.

In its sample, this clonotype was seen a few times. CDR3 nucleotides: TGTGCCAGCAGTGAAAGACAAACAGCTAACTATGGCTACACCTTC. It translates to CASSERQTANYGYTF. The genes are TRBV2 and TRBJ1-2; D gene uncertain. Germline CDR1 SNHLY, CDR2 FYNNEI. Trimming removed 2 bases at V and 0 bases at J, with 10 bases between. The CDR3 is made up of 15 amino acids.

This clonotype was counted ten times or more. The CDR3 DNA sequence: TGTGCCAGCAGCGGGGGAGGGGGTCAGCCCCAGCATTTT. Its protein is CASSGGGGQPQHF. The rearrangement joins TRBV7-2 to TRBJ1-5; tentative D call: TRBD1 (6 bases). The germline V gene encodes CDR1 SGHTA and CDR2 FQGNSA. The CDR3 totals 13 residues. The ends were cut back, 5 bases at V and 6 bases at J, with 11 bases in the middle. The full variable domain, completed using reference TRBV7-2 and TRBJ1-5, is GAGVSQSPSNKVTEKGKDVELRCDPISGHTALYWYRQSLGQGLEFLIYFQGNSAPDKSGLPSDRFSAERTGGSVSTLTIQRTQQEDSAVYLCASSGGGGQPQHFGDGTRLSIL.

This clonotype was picked up many times. This sequence joins TRBV5-1 and TRBJ2-2; D ambiguous. Germline V CDR1 and CDR2: SGHRS, YFSETQ. The CDR3 sequence is 17 residues long. V was shortened by 0 bases and J by 5 bases, with 17 bases between the two germline ends. CDR3 residues: CASSLAPGRSDTGELFF. CDR3 coding DNA: TGCGCCAGCAGCTTGGCCCCGGGCAGGAGTGATACCGGGGAGCTGTTTTTT.

This clonotype was found many times. The chain combines TRBV20-1 with TRBJ2-5; D ambiguous. The CDR3 has 11 amino acids. The V end lost 6 bases, the J end lost 5 bases, and 10 bases lay between the germline ends. The germline V gene has CDR1 DFQATT and CDR2 SNEGSKA (reference sequence). The CDR3 is CSALQTETQYF. The CDR3 region has the DNA TGCAGTGCCCTCCAAACGGAGACCCAGTACTTC.

This clonotype has more than one count but fewer than ten. The chain couples TRBV24-1 to TRBJ2-2; 8 positions agree with TRBD1. Germline V lookup: CDR1 KGHDR, CDR2 SFDVKD. The CDR3 extends over 15 amino acids. J lost 7 bases, V lost 5 bases, and 8 bases had no gene match. The DNA of the CDR3 is TGTGCCACCAGTGGGCCAGGGGGCTTCGGCGGGGAGCTGTTTTTT. Translated: CATSGPGGFGGELFF.

This clonotype was observed at least ten times. J is TRBJ2-6 and V is TRBV15; D not certain. Germline values: CDR1 LNHNV, CDR2 YYDKDF (reference sequence). The CDR3 is 17 amino acids. Trimming shortened V by 0 bases and J by 0 bases, and 9 bases separated the two germline ends. The CDR3 nucleotides are TGTGCCACCAGCAGAGATACTCAAAGCTCTGGGGCCAACGTCCTGACTTTC. Translating it yields CATSRDTQSSGANVLTF. The full variable domain, rest sourced from reference TRBV15 and TRBJ2-6, is DAMVIQNPRYQVTQFGKPVTLSCSQTLNHNVMYWYQQKSSQAPKLLFHYYDKDFNNEADTPDNFQSRRPNTSFCFLDIRSPGLGDTAMYLCATSRDTQSSGANVLTFGAGSRLTVL.

This clonotype was detected many times. V is TRBV7-4 and J is TRBJ2-1; 9 nucleotides agree with TRBD2. Germline V gene lookup returns CDR1 SGHVT and CDR2 SQSDAQ. The CDR3 sequence is 16 residues long. The V and J ends lost 5 bases and 3 bases, in that order; junction bases with no gene match: 8. The chain's CDR3 is CASSPFGLANYNEQFF. As DNA, the CDR3 is TGTGCCAGCAGCCCCTTTGGACTAGCGAACTACAATGAGCAGTTCTTC.

This clonotype was detected ten times or more. In DNA, the CDR3 is TGCAGTGCTCATGTAGGCGGGAACTACAATGAGCAGTTCTTC. Translation gives CSAHVGGNYNEQFF. V and J are TRBV20-1 and TRBJ2-1, with D possibly TRBD2 on 6 matching bases. Germline V gives CDR1 DFQATT, CDR2 SNEGSKA (reference sequence). The CDR3 covers 14 residues. Trimming shortened V by 5 bases and J by 3 bases, and 14 bases separated the two germline ends.

There are many counts of this clonotype. The chain uses TRBV7-6 and TRBJ1-1; 7 bases map to TRBD1. Trimming removed 5 bases from V and 5 bases from J; junction bases left unmatched: 8. Germline loops: CDR1 SGHVS, CDR2 FNYEAQ. The length of the CDR3 is 14 residues. CDR3 nucleotides: TGTGCCAGCAGCCCCCGACAGGGCGGGACTGAAGCTTTCTTT. This gives the protein CASSPRQGGTEAFF.

At least ten counts were recorded for this clonotype. CDR3 loop: CASSLAPTANEKLFF. CDR3 coding DNA: TGTGCCAGCAGCTTAGCCCCCACAGCGAATGAAAAACTGTTTTTT. The chain recombines TRBV7-2 with TRBJ1-4; D is undetermined. The CDR3 has 15 amino acids. Trimming took off 0 bases at V and 5 bases at J, with 10 bases between the two ends. Germline assignment: CDR1 SGHTA and CDR2 FQGNSA. The variable domain in full, with the rest retrieved from reference TRBV7-2 and TRBJ1-4, is GAGVSQSPSNKVTEKGKDVELRCDPISGHTALYWYRQSLGQGLEFLIYFQGNSAPDKSGLPSDRFSAERTGGSVSTLTIQRTQQEDSAVYLCASSLAPTANEKLFFGSGTQLSVL.

This clonotype was observed at least ten times. This chain uses TRBV7-2 with TRBJ1-1; D might be TRBD1 (6 bases). Germline assignment: CDR1 SGHTA and CDR2 FQGNSA. The CDR3 has 17 residues. The germline V and J ends were trimmed by 2 bases and 4 bases, with 20 bases remaining between them. The CDR3 region is CASSLNMAGAPGTEAFF. The CDR3 nucleotides are TGTGCCAGCAGCTTAAATATGGCAGGGGCCCCGGGCACTGAAGCTTTCTTT. Full variable domain (outside the CDR3, taken from reference TRBV7-2 and TRBJ1-1): GAGVSQSPSNKVTEKGKDVELRCDPISGHTALYWYRQSLGQGLEFLIYFQGNSAPDKSGLPSDRFSAERTGGSVSTLTIQRTQQEDSAVYLCASSLNMAGAPGTEAFFGQGTRLTVV.

Ten or more counts support this clonotype. The chain is built from TRBV7-8 and TRBJ2-3, with 15 positions matching TRBD2. The CDR3 length is 19 residues. The junction had 10 bases not matched to a gene; V was cut back by 5 bases and J by 1 base. Germline loops: CDR1 SGHVS, CDR2 FQNEAQ. The CDR3 loop is CASSAPGLAGGLGTDTQYF. CDR3 sequence (DNA): TGTGCCAGCAGCGCCCCGGGACTAGCGGGAGGCTTAGGCACAGATACGCAGTATTTT.